These T cell receptor beta chains were read from a single sample in a study of T cells after posttransplantation cyclophosphamide. Method: immunoSEQ multiplex PCR; TCRdb's copy keeps in-frame clones and lacks some. The table has 9,000 to 13,000 clones, around four fifths seen once. This material consisted of PBMCs, taken roughly 2,000 days after allogeneic stem cell transplant with posttransplant cyclophosphamide. Receptors were obtained from a female patient aged 50-60 years who received an allogeneic stem cell transplant from a related donor, was CMV-positive, and had no GVHD. Some T cells may be graft donor cells. The CDR3 runs from the conserved cysteine through the conserved F or W. Each record gives: clone size, J gene, V gene, CDR3 length, D gene, CDR3 DNA, CDR3 protein. D genes are given only for firm matches. Some rows mark clone size as missing; the rest say once, few, many or name a class of expanded clone.

>-|TRBJ2-5|TRBV19|12|TRBD1
TGTGCCAGTAGGGACAGGGTGGAGACCCAGTACTTC
CASRDRVETQYF
>-|TRBJ2-5|TRBV5-1|15|-
TGCGCCAGCAGCTTGGCCACAGGGTCCCAAGAGACCCAGTACTTC
CASSLATGSQETQYF
>-|TRBJ1-2|TRBV4-2|15|TRBD1
TGTGCCAGCAGCCAAACAGACAGGGTTGACTATGGCTACACCTTC
CASSQTDRVDYGYTF
>-|TRBJ1-2|TRBV6-5|15|-
TGTGCCAGCAGATTTAACAGGGCCACTAACTATGGCTACACCTTC
CASRFNRATNYGYTF
>-|TRBJ2-7|TRBV15|16|TRBD1
TGTGCCACCAGCAGAGATCCCACAGGGGGCACAGGGGAGCAGTACTTC
CATSRDPTGGTGEQYF
>few|TRBJ2-5|TRBV7-9|16|TRBD1
TGTGCCAGCAGCTTAGGACAGGGCTTTCCCCAAGAGACCCAGTACTTC
CASSLGQGFPQETQYF
>once|TRBJ1-2|TRBV18|16|-
TGTGCCAGCTCACCTTCCTTGGACAGATTTAACTATGGCTACACCTTC
CASSPSLDRFNYGYTF
>-|TRBJ2-3|TRBV6-1|14|-
TGTGCCAGCTACAGGGCCCTAAGCACAGATACGCAGTATTTT
CASYRALSTDTQYF
>-|TRBJ2-7|TRBV18|16|TRBD2
TGTGCCAGCTCACCTCTAGCGGGAGACCTCTCCTACGAGCAGTACTTC
CASSPLAGDLSYEQYF
>-|TRBJ2-3|TRBV7-3|14|TRBD2
TGTGCCAGCAGCCCCGGACTAGCGGGCGATACGCAGTATTTT
CASSPGLAGDTQYF
>-|TRBJ2-3|TRBV7-2|16|-
TGTGCCAGCAGCTTAGAGGCCAGGGTGACTTTGGATACGCAGTATTTT
CASSLEARVTLDTQYF
>-|TRBJ2-5|TRBV4-1|17|TRBD1
TGCGCCAGCAGCCCCGCTCATACCGGGACAGGAGGAGAGACCCAGTACTTC
CASSPAHTGTGGETQYF
>-|TRBJ2-7|TRBV5-1|16|TRBD1
TGCGCCAGCAGCCCCGAGCGGGACAGGGGGGACTACGAGCAGTACTTC
CASSPERDRGDYEQYF
>-|TRBJ2-7|TRBV7-3|17|-
TGTGCCAGCAGCTTAAGAGGCCCGGCGGGGGCAAATTACGAGCAGTACTTC
CASSLRGPAGANYEQYF
>few|TRBJ1-2|TRBV2|18|TRBD1
TGTGCCAGCAGTGATCCAAGATTTCAGGGGGCGCCGAGCTATGGCTACACCTTC
CASSDPRFQGAPSYGYTF
>-|TRBJ2-7|TRBV5-1|16|TRBD1
TGCGCCAGCAGCTTGGTTGTGGACAGGGGATTTTACGAGCAGTACTTC
CASSLVVDRGFYEQYF
>once|TRBJ2-1|TRBV19|14|TRBD1
TGTGCCAGTACCGGGACAGGGGTTTACAATGAGCAGTTCTTC
CASTGTGVYNEQFF
>-|TRBJ1-1|TRBV9|13|-
TGTGCCAGCAGCGTGGGGGCGTACACTGAAGCTTTCTTT
CASSVGAYTEAFF
>-|TRBJ1-5|TRBV27|15|-
TGTGCCACTCGAAGTGGAGCTAGTATCAATCAGCCCCAGCATTTT
CATRSGASINQPQHF
>-|TRBJ2-1|TRBV2|15|-
TGTGCCAGCAGTGGGCGGCTAGCGTTCAACAATGAGCAGTTCTTC
CASSGRLAFNNEQFF
>-|TRBJ1-2|TRBV7-9|11|-
TGTGTCACCTGGGAGGCCGGTGGCTACACCTTC
CVTWEAGGYTF
>-|TRBJ1-5|TRBV4-2|15|-
TGTGCCAGCAGCCAAGCCCCTCCCATCAGTCAGCCCCAGCATTTT
CASSQAPPISQPQHF
>once|TRBJ1-5|TRBV5-6|14|TRBD1
TGTGCCAGCAGCTTGGGTCCAGGGGGTGAAGCCCAGCATTTT
CASSLGPGGEAQHF
>-|TRBJ2-1|TRBV5-4|16|TRBD2
TGTGCCAGCAGCCATGGACTAGCGGGAGAGGGAAATGAGCAGTTCTTC
CASSHGLAGEGNEQFF
>few|TRBJ2-2|TRBV5-4|15|TRBD1
TGTGCCAGCAGCTTAGACAGGGCGAACACCGGGGAGCTGTTTTTT
CASSLDRANTGELFF
>-|TRBJ1-2|TRBV30|13|-
TGTGCCTGGAGTGTATCAGGGGACTATGGCTACACCTTC
CAWSVSGDYGYTF
>few|TRBJ2-3|TRBV15|15|TRBD2
TGTGCCACCAGCCGAGCTAGCGGGAGAAGAGATACGCAGTATTTT
CATSRASGRRDTQYF
>-|TRBJ1-5|TRBV2|14|TRBD1
TGTGCCAGCAGTGAACGGACAGGGCACCAGCCCCAGCATTTT
CASSERTGHQPQHF
>-|TRBJ2-3|TRBV7-9|13|-
TGTGCCAGAGTCGGAGTCAGTACAGATACGCAGTATTTT
CARVGVSTDTQYF
>-|TRBJ2-7|TRBV5-1|18|TRBD2
TGCGCCAGCAGCTTACTGCTCCCCACTCTAGCGGAAACCTACGAGCAGTACTTC
CASSLLLPTLAETYEQYF
>few|TRBJ2-1|TRBV7-3|15|TRBD2
TGTGCCAGCAGGATTGGGACTAGCTCCTACAATGAGCAGTTCTTC
CASRIGTSSYNEQFF
>-|TRBJ2-2|TRBV6-4|15|TRBD2
TGTGCCAGCAGTGGGACTAGCGGGAGAACCGGGGAGCTGTTTTTT
CASSGTSGRTGELFF
>-|TRBJ1-2|TRBV29-1|11|-
TGCAGCGCTGCCGGGACTACGGGCTACACCTTC
CSAAGTTGYTF
>-|TRBJ2-7|TRBV14|13|TRBD2
TGTGCCAGCAGCGGGACTAGCGGTTACGAGCAGTACTTC
CASSGTSGYEQYF
>-|TRBJ2-3|TRBV7-3|15|-
TGTGCCAGCAGCCCAAAGCGGTTCGGAACAGATACGCAGTATTTT
CASSPKRFGTDTQYF
>-|TRBJ2-2|TRBV27|17|-
TGTGCCAGCAGTCCCCACTCCGCTACGCGGAACACCGGGGAGCTGTTTTTT
CASSPHSATRNTGELFF
>-|TRBJ1-5|TRBV27|14|TRBD1
TGTGCCAGCAGTTTATCCGAGCACAGGGGGCCCCAGCATTTT
CASSLSEHRGPQHF
>-|TRBJ2-7|TRBV28|14|TRBD2
TGTGCCAGCACGGACCCGGGACTAGAGTACGAGCAGTACTTC
CASTDPGLEYEQYF